This TCR beta chain was identified during a study of T cell repertoires in cytomegalovirus infection. Study details: Indications came from public TCR beta signatures; they pointed to CMV infection and to a matching HLA type.

At least ten counts were recorded for this clonotype. The antigen remains unidentified. Points from the study as a whole: Carriage of CMV together with the relevant HLA was identifiable through cumulative public TCR beta family frequency. Ex vivo responses were dominated by HLA-C-restricted CMV-specific TCR beta clonotypes.

TCRdb passed the reads through MiXCR, listing each CDR3 protein once. The data show over 150,000 distinct CDR3 sequences, under 25% seen once. What was sequenced was PBMCs. The origin of this receptor is a human donor in good health (CMV status not recorded). Some clones in this sample may be carry-over from other donors' samples.

CDR3 sequence reads: CASSPHGPGELFF. The CDR3 nucleotides read TGTGCCAGCAGTCCCCACGGTCCCGGGGAGCTGTTTTTT. This rearrangement joins TRBV2 to TRBJ2-2; D is unresolved. The V end lost 5 bases, the J end lost 6 bases, and 10 bases lay between the germline ends. In germline, CDR1 is SNHLY, CDR2 FYNNEI. This CDR3 comprises 13 residues.